This passage covers 11 T cell receptor beta chains from one sample sequenced in a study of blood T cell repertoires in COVID-19. Sequencing used immunoSEQ multiplex PCR; TCRdb keeps in-frame clones, though not all of them. Altogether approximately 360,000 clones are present, approximately 88% being singletons, with the ten largest covering 0.95% to 1%. Material: PBMCs or T cells enriched from blood (not recorded which). Receptor source: a woman in her 30s with acute COVID-19.

This clone has just one count. This chain links TRBV7-9 with TRBJ1-6; maybe TRBD1 (6 bases). The germline V gene encodes CDR1 SEHNR and CDR2 FQNEAQ (reference sequence). This CDR3 has 14 residues. The ends were cut back, 7 bases at V and 7 bases at J, with 14 bases in the middle. The CDR3 DNA reads TGTGCCAGCACCGACCGGGACACCAATTCACCCCTCCACTTT. This encodes CASTDRDTNSPLHF.

The rearrangement uses TRBV11-1 and TRBJ2-7, with unresolved D. Between the trimmed V and J ends, which lost 3 bases and 3 bases, there was a span of 9 bases. CDR3 length: 13 amino acids. CDR1 SGHAT and CDR2 FQDESV come from the germline V gene (reference sequence). The DNA for the CDR3 is TGTGCCAGCAGCTTTGAGAACCGCTACGAGCAGTACTTC. This gives the protein CASSFENRYEQYF. The variable domain in full, with the rest retrieved from reference TRBV11-1 and TRBJ2-7, is EAEVAQSPRYKITEKSQAVAFWCDPISGHATLYWYRQILGQGPELLVQFQDESVVDDSQLPKDRFSAERLKGVDSTLKIQPAELGDSAMYLCASSFENRYEQYFGPGTRLTVT.

This chain links TRBV5-6 with TRBJ2-7; TRBD2 matches at 8 bases. The germline V gene encodes CDR1 SGHDT and CDR2 YYEEEE. After removal of 6 bases from V and 0 bases from J, the junction contained 20 bases not matched to a gene. The CDR3 has 19 residues. The CDR3 loop is CASTLGKRWRGDSSYEQYF. CDR3 bases: TGTGCCAGCACCCTGGGTAAGCGATGGCGGGGGGATAGCTCCTACGAGCAGTACTTC.

Regarding this clone: The same CDR3 is also encoded by other DNA sequences in this sample. This chain uses TRBV5-1 with TRBJ1-1, with 8 bases fitting TRBD1. The junction had 4 bases not matched to a gene; V was cut back by 4 bases and J by 2 bases. The CDR3 has 14 residues. CDR1 and CDR2 from the germline V gene are SGHRS and YFSETQ. CDR3 DNA: TGCGCCAGCAGCACCGGGACAGGCAACACTGAAGCTTTCTTT. It encodes CASSTGTGNTEAFF.

This chain links TRBV30 with TRBJ1-1; D unclear. V dropped 1 base and J dropped 1 base, with 13 bases sitting between them. The CDR3 is 15 residues long. Per the germline V gene, CDR1 is GTSNPN and CDR2 is SVGIG (reference sequence). The CDR3 region has the DNA TGTGCCTGGAGTGAGGAGGGCAGACCGAACACTGAAGCTTTCTTT. Its translation: CAWSEEGRPNTEAFF.

The count of this clone is one. The chain carries TRBV24-1 and TRBJ2-5, with 8 bases identical to TRBD1. The germline gives CDR1 KGHDR, CDR2 SFDVKD. The CDR3 is 17 residues long. The V and J ends lost 4 bases and 5 bases, in that order; junction bases with no gene match: 14. The CDR3: CATSETQGASTRETQYF. In DNA, the CDR3 is TGTGCCACCAGTGAGACTCAGGGGGCGTCAACCAGGGAGACCCAGTACTTC.

The chain couples TRBV10-3 to TRBJ1-1; no clear D gene. Germline assignment: CDR1 ENHRY and CDR2 SYGVKD. The CDR3 totals 14 residues. The V end was cut by 7 bases, the J end by 1 base, with 13 bases between. The CDR3 bases are TGTGCCATCACGGTAGAAGAGGGGAACACTGAAGCTTTCTTT. This codes for CAITVEEGNTEAFF.

J is TRBJ2-5 and V is TRBV24-1; 10 bases fit TRBD1. Germline V gene sequence: CDR1 KGHDR, CDR2 SFDVKD. The CDR3 extends over 17 amino acids. Losses at the gene ends were 0 bases for V and 4 bases for J; bases not matched to a gene: 7. CDR3 sequence (DNA): TGTGCCACCAGTGATTTGGGACAGGGGGATGGCGGAGAGACCCAGTACTTC. Its protein is CATSDLGQGDGGETQYF.

V and J are TRBV18 and TRBJ1-4; tentative D call: TRBD1 (5 bases). Germline values: CDR1 KGHSH, CDR2 LQKENI. The CDR3 covers 15 residues. The V end was cut by 5 bases, the J end by 7 bases, with 17 bases between. The CDR3 here is CASSYGQGGGEKLFF. In nucleotides, the CDR3 is TGTGCCAGCTCATACGGACAAGGCGGGGGTGAAAAACTGTTTTTT.

The chain recombines TRBV10-3 with TRBJ2-7; possible D gene TRBD2, 5 bases. Looked up from germline, CDR1 is ENHRY and CDR2 is SYGVKD. Trimming stripped 10 bases from V and 5 bases from J, with 18 bases between. This CDR3 contains 13 residues. The CDR3 spells CATRGEGLHEQYF. CDR3 bases: TGTGCCACCCGAGGCGAGGGTTTACACGAGCAGTACTTC.

The rearrangement joins TRBV4-1 to TRBJ2-7; 8 positions match TRBD1. CDR1 and CDR2 (germline): MGHRA, YSYEKL. The CDR3 is made up of 16 amino acids. J lost 3 bases, V lost 0 bases, and 7 bases had no gene match. The CDR3 DNA reads TGCGCCAGCAGCCAAGATTTGGGTGACAGGGGCTACGAGCAGTACTTC. Translation gives CASSQDLGDRGYEQYF.